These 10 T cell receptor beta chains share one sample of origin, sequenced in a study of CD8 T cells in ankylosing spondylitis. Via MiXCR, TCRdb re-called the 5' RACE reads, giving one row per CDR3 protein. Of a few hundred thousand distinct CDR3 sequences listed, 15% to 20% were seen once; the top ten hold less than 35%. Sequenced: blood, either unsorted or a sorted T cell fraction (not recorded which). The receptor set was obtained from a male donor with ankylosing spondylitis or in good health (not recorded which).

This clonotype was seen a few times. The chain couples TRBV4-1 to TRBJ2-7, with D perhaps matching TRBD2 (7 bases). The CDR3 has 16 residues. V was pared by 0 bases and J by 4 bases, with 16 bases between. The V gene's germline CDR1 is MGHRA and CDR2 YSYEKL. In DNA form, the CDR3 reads TGCGCCAGCAGCCAAGAATACGGGGGGCAGGAATACGAGCAGTACTTC. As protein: CASSQEYGGQEYEQYF.

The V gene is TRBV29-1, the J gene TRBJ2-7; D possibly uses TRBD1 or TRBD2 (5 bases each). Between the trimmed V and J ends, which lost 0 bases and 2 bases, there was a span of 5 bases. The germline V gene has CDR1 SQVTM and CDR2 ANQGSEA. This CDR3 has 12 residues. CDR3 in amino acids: CSVEEGAYEQYF. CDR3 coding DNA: TGCAGCGTTGAAGAGGGGGCCTACGAGCAGTACTTC.

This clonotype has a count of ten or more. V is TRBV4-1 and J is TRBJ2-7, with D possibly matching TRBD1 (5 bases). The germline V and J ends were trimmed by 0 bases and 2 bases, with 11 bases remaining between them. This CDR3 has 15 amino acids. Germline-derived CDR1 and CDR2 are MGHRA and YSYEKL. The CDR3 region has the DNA TGCGCCAGCAGCCAAGATAAAGGGGTTCCCTACGAGCAGTACTTC. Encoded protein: CASSQDKGVPYEQYF.

The CDR3 region has the DNA TGTGCCAGCAGCGTAGATGCAGGGAGGTCCACAGATACGCAGTATTTT. This codes for CASSVDAGRSTDTQYF. The chain carries TRBV9 and TRBJ2-3, with D perhaps matching TRBD2 (6 bases). CDR3 length: 16 amino acids. Trimming pared 0 bases from V and 2 bases from J, leaving 13 bases between. Germline V gene data show CDR1 as SGDLS and CDR2 as YYNGEE.

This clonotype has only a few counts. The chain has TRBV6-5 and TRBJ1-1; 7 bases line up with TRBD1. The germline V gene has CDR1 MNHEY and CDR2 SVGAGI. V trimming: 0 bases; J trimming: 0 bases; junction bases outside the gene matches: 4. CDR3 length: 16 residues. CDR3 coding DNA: TGTGCCAGCAGTTACTCAGGGGGCGCAATGAACACTGAAGCTTTCTTT. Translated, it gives CASSYSGGAMNTEAFF.

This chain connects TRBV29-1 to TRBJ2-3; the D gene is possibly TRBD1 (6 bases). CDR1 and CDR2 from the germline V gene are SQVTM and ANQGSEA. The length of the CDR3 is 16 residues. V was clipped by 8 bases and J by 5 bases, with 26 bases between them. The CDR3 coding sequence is TGCAGCTTCCGGACAGCCCGACAAAGAAGGGAAGATACGCAGTATTTT. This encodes CSFRTARQRREDTQYF.

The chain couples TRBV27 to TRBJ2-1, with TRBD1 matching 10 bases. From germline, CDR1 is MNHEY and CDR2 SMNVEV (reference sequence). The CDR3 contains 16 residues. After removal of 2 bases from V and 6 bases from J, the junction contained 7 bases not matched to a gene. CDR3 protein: CASSLMGQGLVNEQFF. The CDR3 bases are TGTGCCAGCAGTTTAATGGGACAGGGGTTGGTCAATGAGCAGTTCTTC.

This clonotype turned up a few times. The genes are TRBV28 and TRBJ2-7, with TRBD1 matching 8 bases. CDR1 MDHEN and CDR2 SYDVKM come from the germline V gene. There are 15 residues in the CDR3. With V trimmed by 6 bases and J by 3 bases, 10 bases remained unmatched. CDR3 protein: CASSNIGTGLYEQYF. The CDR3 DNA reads TGTGCCAGCAGCAACATAGGGACAGGTCTCTACGAGCAGTACTTC. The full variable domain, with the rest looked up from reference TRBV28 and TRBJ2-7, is DVKVTQSSRYLVKRTGEKVFLECVQDMDHENMFWYRQDPGLGLRLIYFSYDVKMKEKGDIPEGYSVSREKKERFSLILESASTNQTSMYLCASSNIGTGLYEQYFGPGTRLTVT.

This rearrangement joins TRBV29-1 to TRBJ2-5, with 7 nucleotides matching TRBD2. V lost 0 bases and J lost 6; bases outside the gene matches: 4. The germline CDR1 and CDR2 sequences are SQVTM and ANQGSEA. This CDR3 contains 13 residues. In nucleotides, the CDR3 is TGCAGCGTTGAAGATTGGGGAGGGAAGACCCAGTACTTC. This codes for CSVEDWGGKTQYF. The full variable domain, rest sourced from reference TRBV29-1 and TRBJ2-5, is SAVISQKPSRDICQRGTSLTIQCQVDSQVTMMFWYRQQPGQSLTLIATANQGSEATYESGFVIDKFPISRPNLTFSTLTVSNMSPEDSSIYLCSVEDWGGKTQYFGPGTRLLVL.

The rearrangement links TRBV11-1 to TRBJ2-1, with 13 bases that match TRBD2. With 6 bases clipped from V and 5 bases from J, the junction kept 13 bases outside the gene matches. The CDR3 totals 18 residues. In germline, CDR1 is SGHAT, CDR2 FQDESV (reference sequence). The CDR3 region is CASRASGTSGIPHNEQFF. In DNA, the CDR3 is TGTGCCAGCAGGGCCTCCGGGACTAGCGGGATTCCCCACAATGAGCAGTTCTTC.